Presented here are 5 T cell receptor beta chains from one specimen sequenced in a study of blood T cell repertoires in COVID-19. Produced via immunoSEQ multiplex PCR; TCRdb's table is partial and in-frame only. The table includes around 200,000 clones, around 87% detected once. The sequenced sample consisted of peripheral blood. All receptors come from a man in his forties with active or convalescent COVID-19.

This clone was counted a single time. This chain uses TRBV27 with TRBJ2-1; D is possibly TRBD1 (6 bases). The germline V gene has CDR1 MNHEY and CDR2 SMNVEV (reference sequence). V lost 3 bases to trimming and J lost 0 bases, with 9 bases between them. This CDR3 is built from 15 residues. CDR3 nucleotides: TGTGCCAGCAGTTTTGTGGGGGCCTCCTACAATGAGCAGTTCTTC. This translates into CASSFVGASYNEQFF.

The chain recombines TRBV18 with TRBJ1-6; 7 bases agree with TRBD1. J lost 8 bases, V lost 5 bases, and 9 bases had no gene match. The CDR3 is 15 amino acids. Germline CDR1 is KGHSH and CDR2 is LQKENI. The CDR3 region has the DNA TGTGCCAGCTCAAGAGACAGGGACGGATATTCACCCCTCCACTTT. Translating it yields CASSRDRDGYSPLHF. Variable domain in full (rest from reference TRBV18 and TRBJ1-6): NAGVMQNPRHLVRRRGQEARLRCSPMKGHSHVYWYRQLPEEGLKFMVYLQKENIIDESGMPKERFSAEFPKEGPSILRIQQVVRGDSAAYFCASSRDRDGYSPLHFGNGTRLTVT.

A note on this clone: Additional DNA sequences in this sample encode the identical CDR3. The chain has TRBV27 and TRBJ1-6; D is perhaps TRBD1 (6 bases). The CDR3 is 15 amino acids. V lost 8 bases, J lost 1 base, and 12 bases lay in between. CDR1 is MNHEY, CDR2 SMNVEV, per germline (reference sequence). The CDR3 nucleotides are TGTGCCAGCCGGGGCAGGGGTTCCTATAATTCACCCCTCCACTTT. It specifies CASRGRGSYNSPLHF.

The chain has TRBV11-2 and TRBJ1-1, with D uncertain. The V gene's germline CDR1 is SGHAT and CDR2 FQNNGV. V lost 5 bases to trimming and J lost 11 bases, with 18 bases between them. CDR3 size: 13 residues. The CDR3 sequence is CASSAAGRSPAFF. CDR3 coding DNA: TGTGCCAGCAGCGCCGCTGGTCGTAGTCCGGCTTTCTTT.

The CDR3 DNA reads TGTGCCAGCAGCTTGGCCGGGACAGGGAGGACTAACTATGGCTACACCTTC. This translates into CASSLAGTGRTNYGYTF. The chain is built from TRBV7-9 and TRBJ1-2; 9 positions match TRBD1. J gave up 0 bases and V 3 bases, and 8 bases lay outside the gene matches. This CDR3 spans 17 amino acids. Germline V lookup: CDR1 SEHNR, CDR2 FQNEAQ (reference sequence). The entire variable domain, with the rest obtained from reference TRBV7-9 and TRBJ1-2, is as follows: DTGVSQNPRHKITKRGQNVTFRCDPISEHNRLYWYRQTLGQGPEFLTYFQNEAQLEKSRLLSDRFSAERPKGSFSTLEIQRTEQGDSAMYLCASSLAGTGRTNYGYTFGSGTRLTVV.